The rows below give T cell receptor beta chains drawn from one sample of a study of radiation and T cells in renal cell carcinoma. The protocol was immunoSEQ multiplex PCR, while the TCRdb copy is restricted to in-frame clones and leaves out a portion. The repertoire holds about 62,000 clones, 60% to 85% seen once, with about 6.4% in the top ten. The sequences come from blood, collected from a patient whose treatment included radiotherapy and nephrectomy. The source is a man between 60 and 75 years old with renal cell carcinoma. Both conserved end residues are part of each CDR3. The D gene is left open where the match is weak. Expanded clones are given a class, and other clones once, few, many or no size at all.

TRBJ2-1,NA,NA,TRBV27,CASSKRRQVGDYNEQFF,TGTGCCAGCAGTAAACGACGACAGGTCGGGGACTACAATGAGCAGTTCTTC
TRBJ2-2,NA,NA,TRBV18,CASSGDVTHNTGELFF,TGTGCCAGCTCGGGGGATGTAACACATAACACCGGGGAGCTGTTTTTT
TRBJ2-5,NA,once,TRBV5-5,CASSFFSRGETQYF,TGTGCCAGCAGCTTCTTTAGTCGGGGGGAGACCCAGTACTTC
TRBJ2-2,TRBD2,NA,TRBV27,CASSWLAGASTGELFF,TGTGCCAGCAGTTGGCTAGCGGGCGCGAGCACCGGGGAGCTGTTTTTT
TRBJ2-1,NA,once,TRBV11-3,CASSPAPLNEQFF,TGTGCCAGCAGCCCCGCCCCCCTCAATGAGCAGTTCTTC
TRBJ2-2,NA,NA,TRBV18,CASSPVLIGISGGTGELFF,TGTGCCAGCTCACCAGTACTAATCGGGATCTCCGGAGGCACCGGGGAGCTGTTTTTT
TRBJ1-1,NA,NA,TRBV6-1,CASSESGSNTEAFF,TGTGCCAGCAGTGAATCAGGGTCGAACACTGAAGCTTTCTTT
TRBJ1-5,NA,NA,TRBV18,CASSPGSSYSNQPQHF,TGTGCCAGCTCCCCAGGGAGCTCCTATAGCAATCAGCCCCAGCATTTT
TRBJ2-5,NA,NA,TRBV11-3,CASSLDPPLALPQEETQYF,TGTGCCAGCAGCTTAGACCCCCCGCTAGCTCTACCCCAGGAGGAGACCCAGTACTTC
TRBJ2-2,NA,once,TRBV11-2,CASSLVLTGGELFF,TGTGCCAGCAGCTTAGTCCTGACTGGAGGGGAGCTGTTTTTT
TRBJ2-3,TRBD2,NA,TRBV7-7,CASSLWLAGGCLTDTQYF,TGTGCCAGCAGCTTATGGCTAGCGGGGGGGTGTCTCACAGATACGCAGTATTTT
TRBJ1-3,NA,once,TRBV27,CASSYADGNTIYF,TGTGCCAGCAGTTACGCCGACGGAAACACCATATATTTT
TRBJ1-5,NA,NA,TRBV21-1,CASSKQGSHNNSNQPQHF,TGTGCCAGCAGCAAACAGGGCAGCCATAATAATAGCAATCAGCCCCAGCATTTT
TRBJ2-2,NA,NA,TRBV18,CASSPGSNTGELFF,TGTGCCAGCTCGCCCGGATCCAACACGGGGGAGCTGTTTTTT
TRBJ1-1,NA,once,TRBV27,CASSFNGGDTEAFF,TGTGCCAGCAGTTTTAACGGGGGGGACACTGAAGCTTTCTTT
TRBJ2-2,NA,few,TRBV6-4,CASSDTDNNTGELFF,TGTGCCAGCAGTGATACAGACAATAACACCGGGGAGCTGTTTTTT
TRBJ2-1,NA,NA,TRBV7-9,CASSPNTDNEQFF,TGTGCCAGCAGCCCCAACACCGACAATGAGCAGTTCTTC
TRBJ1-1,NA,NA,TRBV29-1,CSVGPNTEAFF,TGCAGCGTTGGGCCGAACACTGAAGCTTTCTTT
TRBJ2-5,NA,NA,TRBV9,CASSVGAGLDSETQYF,TGTGCCAGCAGCGTCGGAGCGGGCCTCGACTCTGAGACCCAGTACTTC
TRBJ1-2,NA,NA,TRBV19,CASSSQGVGQGNGYTF,TGTGCCAGTAGTTCCCAAGGCGTAGGGCAGGGTAATGGCTACACCTTC
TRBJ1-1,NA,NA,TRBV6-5,CASSWKGSSQAFF,TGTGCCAGCAGCTGGAAGGGATCCAGTCAAGCTTTCTTT
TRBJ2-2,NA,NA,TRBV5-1,CASSLALVSTGELFF,TGCGCCAGCAGCTTGGCCCTAGTTTCCACCGGGGAGCTGTTTTTT
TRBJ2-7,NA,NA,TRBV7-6,CASSLDDSYYEQYF,TGTGCCAGCAGCTTAGATGACAGTTACTACGAGCAGTACTTC
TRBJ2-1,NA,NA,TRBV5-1,CASRRSSASAPGSGNEQFF,TGCGCCAGCAGACGATCCTCGGCCTCGGCCCCAGGTAGCGGCAATGAGCAGTTCTTC
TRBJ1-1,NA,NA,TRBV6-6,CASSPVNTEAFF,TGTGCCAGCAGTCCGGTCAACACTGAAGCTTTCTTT
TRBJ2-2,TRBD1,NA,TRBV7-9,CASSYSPGTGGGSTGELFF,TGTGCCAGCAGCTACTCCCCCGGGACAGGGGGAGGCAGCACCGGGGAGCTGTTTTTT
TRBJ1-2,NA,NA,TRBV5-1,CASSLTRNDGYTF,TGCGCCAGCAGCTTGACCCGAAACGATGGCTACACCTTC
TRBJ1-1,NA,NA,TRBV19,CASSIRDTRTEAFF,TGTGCCAGTAGTATCCGGGACACGAGGACTGAAGCTTTCTTT